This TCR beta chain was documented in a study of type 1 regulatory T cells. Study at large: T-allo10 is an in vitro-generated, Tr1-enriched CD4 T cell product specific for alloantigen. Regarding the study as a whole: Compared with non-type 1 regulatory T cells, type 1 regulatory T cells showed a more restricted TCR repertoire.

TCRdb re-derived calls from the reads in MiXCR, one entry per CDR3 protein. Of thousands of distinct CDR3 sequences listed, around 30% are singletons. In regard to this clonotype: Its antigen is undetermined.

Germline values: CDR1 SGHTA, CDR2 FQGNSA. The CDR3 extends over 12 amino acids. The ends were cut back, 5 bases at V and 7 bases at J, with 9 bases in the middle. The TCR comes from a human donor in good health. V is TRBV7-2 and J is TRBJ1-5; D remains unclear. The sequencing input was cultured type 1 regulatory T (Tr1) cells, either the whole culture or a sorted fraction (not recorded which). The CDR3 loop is CASSVLGQPQHF. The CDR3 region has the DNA TGTGCCAGCAGCGTGCTAGGGCAGCCCCAGCATTTT.